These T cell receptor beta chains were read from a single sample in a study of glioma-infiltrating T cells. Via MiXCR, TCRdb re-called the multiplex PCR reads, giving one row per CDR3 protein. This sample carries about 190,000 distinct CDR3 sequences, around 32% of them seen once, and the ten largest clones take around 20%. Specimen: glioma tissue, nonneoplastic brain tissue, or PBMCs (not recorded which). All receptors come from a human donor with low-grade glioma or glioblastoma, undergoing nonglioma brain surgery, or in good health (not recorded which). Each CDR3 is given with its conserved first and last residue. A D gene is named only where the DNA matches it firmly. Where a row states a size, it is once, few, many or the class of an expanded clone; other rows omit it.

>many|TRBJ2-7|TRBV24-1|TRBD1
TGTGCCACCAGTGATTCGAGGTCAGGGGGCGCCTACGAGCAGTACTTC
CATSDSRSGGAYEQYF
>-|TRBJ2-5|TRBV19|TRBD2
TGTGCCACTACCGCGGGAGCGACGGAGACCCAGTACTTC
CATTAGATETQYF
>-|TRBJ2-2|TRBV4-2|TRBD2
TGTGCCAGCAGCCAAGTAGGCTCAGCGGGAGGGCCCTCCGGGGAGCTGTTTTTT
CASSQVGSAGGPSGELFF
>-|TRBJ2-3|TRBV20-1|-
TGCAGTGCTAGGGCTAGCATTAGAACAGATACGCAGTATTTT
CSARASIRTDTQYF
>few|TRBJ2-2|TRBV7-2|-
TGTGCCAGCAGCTTAGATTATGGCAGGGCCGGGGAGCTGTTTTTT
CASSLDYGRAGELFF
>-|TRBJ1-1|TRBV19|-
TGTGCCAGTATGAGGTCCCTATGGAGGGGTATGAACACTGAAGCTTTCTTT
CASMRSLWRGMNTEAFF
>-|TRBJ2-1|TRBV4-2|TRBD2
TGTGCCAGCAGCCCCCGGACTAGCGGAGGGGGGGACAATGAGCAGTTCTTC
CASSPRTSGGGDNEQFF
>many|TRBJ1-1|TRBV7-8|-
TGTGCCAGCAGCATACTCACGGGGGTCGCTGAAGCTTTCTTT
CASSILTGVAEAFF
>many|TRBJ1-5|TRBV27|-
TGTGCCAGCAGAGTGGGAGACACTAGCAATCAGCCCCAGCATTTT
CASRVGDTSNQPQHF
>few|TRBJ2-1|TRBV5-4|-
TGTGCCAGCAGCCCCTGGACAGTAAGTTACAATGAGCAGTTCTTC
CASSPWTVSYNEQFF
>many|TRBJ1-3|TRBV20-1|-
TGCAGTGCTAGACAGGACGCCTCTGGAAACACCATATATTTT
CSARQDASGNTIYF
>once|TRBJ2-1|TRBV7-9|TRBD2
TGTGCCAGCAGCTTAAAAGCCCGGCTAGCGGGATCTCGGTATGAGCAGTTCTTC
CASSLKARLAGSRYEQFF
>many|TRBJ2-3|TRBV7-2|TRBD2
TGTGCCAGCAGCCCCCGACTAGCGGGAGGAGATACGCAGTATTTT
CASSPRLAGGDTQYF
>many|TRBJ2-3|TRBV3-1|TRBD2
TGTGCCAGCAGCGGTGGACTAGCGGGGAGCCTCACAGATACGCAGTATTTT
CASSGGLAGSLTDTQYF
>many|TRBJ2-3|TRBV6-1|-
TGTGCCAGCAGTTCCACACGGAGCCCTAGCACAGATACGCAGTATTTT
CASSSTRSPSTDTQYF
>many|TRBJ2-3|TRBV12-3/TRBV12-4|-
TGTGCCAGCAGTTTGAGGGCCACAGATACGCAGTATTTT
CASSLRATDTQYF
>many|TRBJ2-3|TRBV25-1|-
TGTGCCAGCAGTGACCGGGGTTTTAGCACAGATACGCAGTATTTT
CASSDRGFSTDTQYF
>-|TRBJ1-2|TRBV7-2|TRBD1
TGTGCCAGCAGCTTATGGACAGGCGGCTATGGCGACACCTTC
CASSLWTGGYGDTF
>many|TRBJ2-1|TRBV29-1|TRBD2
TGCAGCGTTGTCTTGCGGGAGGGAGAGCAGTTCTTC
CSVVLREGEQFF
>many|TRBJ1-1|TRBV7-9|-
TGTGCCAGCAGCTTAGACACAGAGAACACTGAAGCTTTCTTT
CASSLDTENTEAFF
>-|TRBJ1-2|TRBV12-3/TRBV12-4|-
TGTGCCAGCAGTTCCGGGAACCCCAACTATGGCTACACCTTC
CASSSGNPNYGYTF
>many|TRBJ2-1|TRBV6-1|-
TGTGCCAGCAGTTCCCCAGGGGTGGGTGAGCAGTTCTTC
CASSSPGVGEQFF
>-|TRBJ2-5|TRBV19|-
TGTGCCAGTAGTATCGCACACAGTCAAGAGACCCAGTACTTC
CASSIAHSQETQYF
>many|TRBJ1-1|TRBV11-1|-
TGTGCCAGCAGCTGGGGGGCGAACACTGAAGCTTTCTTT
CASSWGANTEAFF
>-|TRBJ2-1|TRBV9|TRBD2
TGTGCCAGCAGGGGGACTAACAATGAGCAGTTCTTC
CASRGTNNEQFF